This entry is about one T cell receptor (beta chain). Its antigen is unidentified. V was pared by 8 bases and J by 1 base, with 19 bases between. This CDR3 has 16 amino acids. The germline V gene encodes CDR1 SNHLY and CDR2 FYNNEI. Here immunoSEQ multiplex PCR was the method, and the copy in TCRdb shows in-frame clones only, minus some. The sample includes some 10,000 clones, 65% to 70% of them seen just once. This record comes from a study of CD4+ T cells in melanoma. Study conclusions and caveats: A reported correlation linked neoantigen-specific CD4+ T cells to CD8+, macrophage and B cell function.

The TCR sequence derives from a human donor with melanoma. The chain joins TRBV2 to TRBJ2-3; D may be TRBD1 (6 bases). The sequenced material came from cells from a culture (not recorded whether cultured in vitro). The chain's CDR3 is CASGELTGMRTDTQYF. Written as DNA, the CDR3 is TGTGCCAGCGGGGAACTTACAGGGATGCGCACAGATACGCAGTATTTT.